This paragraph covers one T cell receptor (beta chain) sequence. Its target is not known. This sample is drawn from a study of T cells expressing NK-cell markers. Study background: The TCR beta repertoires originated in sorted CD3+CD56+NKG2C+, CD3+CD56+NKG2C- and CD3+CD56-NKG2C+ T cells.

General study points: In roughly six donors, dominant NKG2C+ clonotypes were roughly 1.0-7.5% of CD8+ T cells.

TCRdb re-called the 5' RACE reads, yielding one record per CDR3 amino acid sequence without DNA. The sample table includes roughly 3,100 distinct CDR3 sequences. This CDR3 has 13 amino acids. Per the germline V gene, CDR1 is DFQATT and CDR2 is SNEGSKA (reference sequence). This chain joins TRBV20-1 and TRBJ1-1; TCRdb indicates TRBD1, and absent DNA this call remains unverified. The sequencing sample was made of blood T cells: a sorted CD56 or NKG2C T cell subset, CD4+ or CD8+ T cells, or bulk PBMC T cells (not recorded which). This sequence originates from a man aged 18-75 years in good health. This chain's CDR3 is CSARTFQNTEAFF.